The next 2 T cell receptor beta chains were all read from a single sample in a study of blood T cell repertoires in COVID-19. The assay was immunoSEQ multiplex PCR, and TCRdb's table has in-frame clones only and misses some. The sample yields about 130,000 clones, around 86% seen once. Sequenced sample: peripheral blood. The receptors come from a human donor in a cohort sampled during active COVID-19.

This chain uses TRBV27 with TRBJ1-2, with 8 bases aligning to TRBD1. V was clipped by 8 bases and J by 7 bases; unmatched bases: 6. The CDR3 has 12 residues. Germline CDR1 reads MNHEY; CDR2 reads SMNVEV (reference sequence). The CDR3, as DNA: TGTGCCAGCTCCACAGGGGGGGGTGGCTACACCTTC. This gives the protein CASSTGGGGYTF.

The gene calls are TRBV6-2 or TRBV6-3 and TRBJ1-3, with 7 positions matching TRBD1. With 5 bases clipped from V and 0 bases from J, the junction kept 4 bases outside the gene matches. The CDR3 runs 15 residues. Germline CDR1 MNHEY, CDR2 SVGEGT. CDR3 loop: CASSADRLSGNTIYF. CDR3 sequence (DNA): TGTGCCAGCAGTGCGGACAGGCTCTCTGGAAACACCATATATTTT.